This T cell receptor (beta chain) appears in the sequencing data of a study of T-cell memory formation after mild COVID-19. Points from the study as a whole: What remained unconfirmed was the SARS-CoV-2 specificity of second-wave clones peaking on day 37.

This clonotype appeared a few times. Its specificity is not known. V was pared by 2 bases and J by 3 bases, with 11 bases between. The germline V gene has CDR1 SGDLS and CDR2 YYNGEE. CDR3 size: 14 residues. Each CDR3 protein gets one entry after TCRdb re-called the 5' RACE reads with MiXCR. The sample has 140,000 to 150,000 distinct CDR3 sequences, 19% seen once. V and J are TRBV9 and TRBJ2-5; D is perhaps TRBD2 (6 bases). The clonotype was recovered from an adult woman who had mild COVID-19 (a few samples of this study predate the infection). Cell type and time point are not known. Sequencing was performed on PBMCs or a T cell subset sorted from them (not recorded which). The chain's CDR3 is CASSVGGAEETQYF. Here the CDR3 DNA reads TGTGCCAGCAGCGTGGGCGGGGCTGAAGAGACCCAGTACTTC.